One sample yielded the 2 T cell receptor beta chains listed below, sequenced in a study of control samples from healthy donors and cancer patients. Clones were sequenced by immunoSEQ multiplex PCR, and TCRdb holds only the in-frame ones, with some missing. Of roughly 88,000 clones listed, 93% are singletons. Sequencing was carried out using blood. The receptors stem from a man in his late teens or twenties in good health.

The chain is built from TRBV5-1 and TRBJ2-7; 9 bases agree with TRBD2. The V gene end was trimmed by 1 base and the J gene end by 5 bases; junction bases not matched to a gene: 4. Germline V gene lookup returns CDR1 SGHRS and CDR2 YFSETQ. The CDR3 totals 14 residues. CDR3 DNA: TGCGCCAGCAGCTTGCGGACTAGCGCCCACGAGCAGTACTTC. Translated, it gives CASSLRTSAHEQYF.

The rearrangement joins TRBV12-5 to TRBJ2-3, with 8 positions matching TRBD2. CDR1 is LGHNT, CDR2 FRNRAP, per germline. Trimming cost V 0 bases and J 8 bases; bases outside gene matches: 13. CDR3 size: 17 residues. The CDR3 DNA reads TGTGCTAGTGGTTTGGTAGCGGGCGGGGGGAAACAAGGTACGCAGTATTTT. The encoded protein is CASGLVAGGGKQGTQYF.